A selection of T cell receptor beta chains follows, all from one sample in a study of T cells in Graves' hyperthyroidism and ophthalmopathy. Each CDR3 protein is one row after TCRdb ran MiXCR on the multiplex PCR reads. This sample yields about half a million distinct CDR3 sequences, of which around 21% are seen a single time; less than 30% belongs to the top ten. The sample taken for sequencing was blood. Every receptor here comes from a man younger than 35 with Graves' hyperthyroidism. CDR3s include the opening cysteine and the closing phenylalanine or tryptophan.

v_call cdr3_aa
TRBV27 CASSLEKGLAGGTQYF
TRBV28 CASSRGGGNTEAFF
TRBV2 CASSDPSQETQYF
TRBV28 CASSYFSGANVLTF
TRBV20-1 CSATPIEAQSAFF
TRBV20-1 CSAIGEWNTEAFF
TRBV12-3/TRBV12-4 CASAQATDRPNQPQHF
TRBV6-1 CASSRRTLTDTQYF
TRBV6-5 CASSSGPTEAFF
TRBV13 CASSVTGTSFQETQYF
TRBV11-3 CASSLRTVYTDTQYF
TRBV19 CASHWGGGSQPQRF
TRBV6-1 CASTPQGIPEAFF
TRBV19 CASTEELELNTEAFF
TRBV13 CASSAQGEGYTF
TRBV6-4 CASRIRDSTTNTGELFF
TRBV5-6 CASSHRYRGSIEQYF
TRBV10-3 CAISESETGELFF
TRBV6-4 CASSEEGNGNQPQHF
TRBV7-8 CASSFHSGIGETQYF
TRBV27 CASSFDTDSSYEQYF
TRBV9 CASMGTGREGYTF
TRBV10-3 CAISAWDRGVYGYTF
TRBV6-2/TRBV6-3 CASSYLAGSQPQHF
TRBV4-1 CASSQPGTGSNQPQHF
TRBV5-1 CASSSTSIPETQYF
TRBV10-3 CAISGSKGGAMSEAFF
TRBV29-1 CSVELLNLGTEAFF
TRBV2 CASSVSPVYSNQPQHF
TRBV9 CASSIADITGNTIYF
TRBV24-1 CATNSPYEQYF
TRBV12-3/TRBV12-4 CASRPQGFTGELFF
TRBV20-1 CSARHPTGTYEQYF
TRBV6-5 CASSFHRDSVTYEQYF
TRBV6-2/TRBV6-3 CASSRRPGGQETQYF